This T cell receptor beta chain was profiled in a study of blood T cell repertoires in COVID-19. Background on the study: The United States, Italy and Spain supplied acute and convalescent COVID-19 samples. Sample material is recorded as cDNA or gDNA derived from T cells, B-cell-depleted T cells, or PBMCs.

Study processing details: Nucleated cell number was recorded as an estimate derived from reference gene primer amplification. Sequencing was performed with immunoSEQ multiplex PCR; in TCRdb, only in-frame clones are kept and a portion is missing. The V and J calls and clone size were taken over from that table, and D and trimming were inferred from the DNA. Of under 100,000 clones listed, 89% are singletons. The CDR3 is made up of 11 amino acids. V gave up 3 bases and J gave up 11 bases, with 8 bases separating them. This TCR came from a woman between 65 and 79 years old with acute or convalescent COVID-19. Sequencing was done on a sample of peripheral blood. The chain couples TRBV12-3 or TRBV12-4 to TRBJ1-5; D possibly corresponds to TRBD1 (5 bases). The CDR3 DNA sequence: TGTGCCAGCAGTTTTAGGGGATCCCAGCATTTT. The encoded protein is CASSFRGSQHF.